The 18 T cell receptor beta chains below all came from one sample that was sequenced in a study of regulatory T cells in long-lasting Graves disease. Sample time point: newly diagnosed GD, antithyroid drugs for less than 3 months. The TCR library was made from RNA extracted from PBMCs. Building of the TCR beta libraries involved iRepertoire HTBI primers and Arm-PCR of CDR3 regions. TCRdb reprocessed the multiplex PCR reads via MiXCR and lists one record per CDR3 protein. This table has approximately 230,000 distinct CDR3 sequences, 15% to 20% appearing once. The specimen was peripheral blood mononuclear cells (PBMCs), collected at new diagnosis, from a patient treated with antithyroid drugs. These receptor sequences come from a female donor with Graves disease.

This clonotype was counted at least ten times. CDR3 in DNA: TGTGCCAGCAGTTTAAAGCGCGGAGGGTCCCATGAGCAGTTCTTC. Its protein is CASSLKRGGSHEQFF. The J gene is TRBJ2-1, the V gene TRBV27, with D possibly matching TRBD2 (6 bases). The length of the CDR3 is 15 residues. Deletions cut 2 bases from V and 8 bases from J, with 16 bases between. The germline CDR1 and CDR2 sequences are MNHEY and SMNVEV (reference sequence).

There are many counts of this clonotype. J is TRBJ2-5 and V is TRBV9, with D possibly matching TRBD1 (6 bases). This CDR3 region has 15 residues. V lost 6 bases and J lost 5, with 20 bases in between. Per germline, CDR1 SGDLS and CDR2 YYNGEE. The CDR3 reads CASTPRSGDTETQYF. The CDR3 DNA reads as TGTGCCAGCACCCCCCGGAGTGGGGACACGGAGACCCAGTACTTC.

With regard to this clonotype: A much more abundant neighbour one base away suggests this may be a read error. The chain joins TRBV4-2 to TRBJ2-2; D may be TRBD2 (5 bases). Germline V gene lookup returns CDR1 LGHNA and CDR2 YNFKEQ. V lost 3 bases and J lost 2, with 13 bases in between. The CDR3 is 16 amino acids. CDR3 region: CASSHELRTNTGELFF. Written as DNA, the CDR3 is TGTGCCAGCAGCCATGAGTTAAGGACTAACACCGGGGAGCTGTTTTTT.

This clonotype was recorded at least ten times. This sequence joins TRBV6-1 and TRBJ1-1; D is perhaps TRBD1 (5 bases). Looked up from germline, CDR1 is MNHNS and CDR2 is SASEGT. The V and J ends lost 3 bases and 7 bases respectively, with 9 bases between them. The CDR3 loop spans 12 amino acids. CDR3 residues: CASSERGLEAFF. In nucleotides, the CDR3 is TGTGCCAGCAGTGAGAGGGGCCTTGAAGCTTTCTTT.

The chain has TRBV7-2 and TRBJ1-2; perhaps TRBD1 as D (6 bases). This CDR3 has 14 residues. CDR1 and CDR2 from the germline V gene are SGHTA and FQGNSA. Trimming left V 5 bases short and J 8 bases short, with 18 bases between. CDR3 DNA: TGTGCCAGCAGCCGTTCCAGGGGAGGAGAGGGCTACACCTTC. This codes for CASSRSRGGEGYTF.

This clonotype was seen repeatedly, ten times or more. The V call is TRBV13, the J call TRBJ2-1, with TRBD1 matching over 7 bases. The CDR3 totals 14 residues. The trim removed 7 bases at V and 9 bases at J, leaving 12 bases unmatched. Germline CDR1 PRHDT, CDR2 FYEKMQ (reference sequence). The CDR3 reads CASTTGVGPFEQFF. The CDR3, as DNA: TGTGCCAGCACCACAGGGGTAGGGCCTTTTGAGCAGTTCTTC.

The sample holds many counts of this clonotype. V and J are TRBV7-3 and TRBJ2-1, with 9 bases fitting TRBD2. The junction had 4 bases not matched to a gene; V was cut back by 5 bases and J by 8 bases. Germline V gives CDR1 SGHTA, CDR2 FQGTGA. The CDR3 extends over 13 amino acids. The CDR3 DNA is TGTGCCAGCAGCGGGACTAGCAACCATGAGCAGTTCTTC. Amino acid sequence: CASSGTSNHEQFF. Complete variable domain (other parts from reference TRBV7-3 and TRBJ2-1): GAGVSQTPSNKVTEKGKYVELRCDPISGHTALYWYRQSLGQGPEFLIYFQGTGAADDSGLPNDRFFAVRPEGSVSTLKIQRTERGDSAVYLCASSGTSNHEQFFGPGTRLTVL.

This clonotype appeared a few times. The chain combines TRBV7-6 with TRBJ2-2; maybe TRBD1 (5 bases). Per the germline V gene, CDR1 is SGHVS and CDR2 is FNYEAQ. With 6 bases removed from V and 2 bases from J, the gap between germline ends came to 10 bases. This CDR3 spans 14 amino acids. The CDR3 DNA follows: TGTGCCAGCAGAGTGACAGATAACACCGGGGAGCTGTTTTTT. This translates into CASRVTDNTGELFF.

This clonotype came up many times. The J gene is TRBJ1-2, the V gene TRBV24-1, with 11 bases lining up with TRBD1. The germline V gene has CDR1 KGHDR and CDR2 SFDVKD. The CDR3 is made up of 15 amino acids. V trimming: 4 bases; J trimming: 5 bases; junction bases outside the gene matches: 5. The CDR3 DNA reads TGTGCCACCAGTGAGGGTGGGACAGGGGGTTATGGCTACACCTTC. This sequence encodes CATSEGGTGGYGYTF.

This clonotype was seen at least ten times. CDR3 sequence reads: CASSLLGSRYNEQFF. The DNA for the CDR3 is TGTGCCAGCAGCTTACTGGGAAGTCGGTACAATGAGCAGTTCTTC. The V gene is TRBV11-3, the J gene TRBJ2-1; unclear D gene. The CDR3 sequence is 15 residues long. Trimming removed 2 bases at V and 4 bases at J, with 12 bases between. CDR1 is SGHNT and CDR2 is YENEEA in the germline V gene.

This sequence joins TRBV3-1 and TRBJ2-1; the match to TRBD2 covers 7 bases. Germline CDR1 reads LGHDT; CDR2 reads YNNKEL (reference sequence). Losses at the gene ends were 1 base for V and 8 bases for J; bases not matched to a gene: 8. The CDR3 runs 15 residues. CDR3 amino acids: CASSQAAGDVYEQFF. DNA of the CDR3: TGTGCCAGCAGCCAAGCCGCGGGAGATGTCTATGAGCAGTTCTTC.

This clonotype came up many times. The chain has TRBV7-2 and TRBJ2-1, with a weak D call TRBD2 (6 bases). CDR3 length equals 16 residues. V gave up 5 bases and J gave up 1 base, with 15 bases separating them. Germline-derived CDR1 and CDR2 are SGHTA and FQGNSA. Here the CDR3 DNA reads TGTGCCAGCAGCCTCCTAATGGGGGGATCCTACAATGAGCAGTTCTTC. It translates to CASSLLMGGSYNEQFF.

This clonotype was recorded many times. The genes are TRBV29-1 and TRBJ2-5; D remains ambiguous. Trimming pared 6 bases from V and 4 bases from J, leaving 12 bases between. Germline V gene data show CDR1 as SQVTM and CDR2 as ANQGSEA. The CDR3 sequence is 12 residues long. CDR3: CSVGKAPETQYF. For the CDR3, the DNA is TGCAGCGTGGGGAAAGCCCCAGAGACCCAGTACTTC.

Many counts were recorded for this clonotype. The chain uses TRBV12-3 or TRBV12-4 and TRBJ2-7; 7 positions agree with TRBD1. The CDR3 has 14 amino acids. V was pared by 2 bases and J by 3 bases, with 4 bases of the junction left unmatched. For the CDR3, the DNA is TGTGCCAGCAGTTTATCTGCAGGGGGCTACGAGCAGTACTTC. Its protein product is CASSLSAGGYEQYF.

This clonotype was seen many times. V and J are TRBV7-2 and TRBJ2-4, with D perhaps TRBD1 or TRBD2 (9 bases each). This CDR3 has 16 amino acids. CDR1 is SGHTA and CDR2 is FQGNSA in the germline V gene. V lost 5 bases and J 7 bases, leaving 21 bases between the germline ends. CDR3 in DNA: TGTGCCAGCAGCATTACAGGGGGCGGGAGGGAGAACATTCAGTACTTC. Translated: CASSITGGGRENIQYF.

This clonotype occurred many times. This sequence joins TRBV7-8 and TRBJ2-1; D is ambiguous. Germline-derived CDR1 and CDR2 are SGHVS and FQNEAQ. V shed 5 bases and J shed 5 bases, with 10 bases lying between them. This CDR3 spans 13 amino acids. DNA of the CDR3: TGTGCCAGCAGCCATGCGGCCAACAATGAGCAGTTCTTC. This translates into CASSHAANNEQFF.

This clonotype was counted ten times or more. The CDR3 sequence: CANLSTGGITGANVLTF. DNA of the CDR3: TGTGCCAACTTATCGACAGGGGGCATAACTGGGGCCAACGTCCTGACTTTC. V gene TRBV19 combines with J gene TRBJ2-6; TRBD1 matches at 10 bases. The CDR3 is made up of 17 amino acids. The V gene end was trimmed by 10 bases and the J gene end by 2 bases; junction bases not matched to a gene: 11. Germline lookup yields CDR1 LNHDA and CDR2 SQIVND (reference sequence).

About this clonotype itself: A far larger clone is a single base away, which makes a read error likely. The rearrangement uses TRBV7-9 and TRBJ2-3; the D gene is possibly TRBD1 (6 bases). The germline gives CDR1 SEHNR, CDR2 FQNEAQ (reference sequence). The CDR3 loop spans 15 amino acids. The V and J ends lost 1 base and 10 bases respectively, with 18 bases between them. The CDR3 is CASSLETGQWNAQYF. In DNA form, the CDR3 reads TGTGCCAGCAGCTTAGAAACAGGGCAATGGAATGCGCAGTATTTT.